Below, 13 T cell receptor beta chains from the same sample are listed, as sequenced in a study of T-cell reconstitution after alpha-beta-depleted transplantation in children. The authors prepared the TCRbeta library with unique molecular identifiers. TCRdb analysed the PCR reads with MiXCR anew, one entry per CDR3 protein. The table has about 580,000 distinct CDR3 sequences, roughly 23% seen once; the top ten hold 13% to 15%. The input for sequencing was PBMCs, mostly from graft donor cells, taken 360 days after TCRalphabeta/CD19-depleted stem cell transplant. The receptors were sampled from a boy under two years old who had a stem cell transplant for acute myeloid leukemia, so the T cells may come from the graft donor.

The chain joins TRBV28 to TRBJ2-1; 8 bases match TRBD2. After removal of 5 bases from V and 4 bases from J, the junction contained 13 bases not matched to a gene. The CDR3 covers 17 residues. The V gene's germline CDR1 is MDHEN and CDR2 SYDVKM. DNA of the CDR3: TGTGCCAGCAGTCCCATCGACTGGGCGGGGGGATACAATGAGCAGTTCTTC. Its protein product is CASSPIDWAGGYNEQFF.

This clonotype came up many times. The chain joins TRBV29-1 to TRBJ2-7, with D uncertain. The ends were cut back, 4 bases at V and 5 bases at J, with 18 bases in the middle. Germline V gene sequence: CDR1 SQVTM, CDR2 ANQGSEA. This CDR3 contains 14 residues. The CDR3 coding sequence is TGCAGCGTTGGAGGTATTCTAGGGTACGACGAGCAGTACTTC. Residues: CSVGGILGYDEQYF.

This clonotype has a count of ten or more. The CDR3: CSARPTDREYNEQFF. DNA for the CDR3: TGCAGTGCTAGGCCGACGGACAGGGAATACAATGAGCAGTTCTTC. J is TRBJ2-1 and V is TRBV20-1; 8 nucleotides line up with TRBD1. With V trimmed by 3 bases and J by 4 bases, 8 bases remained unmatched. This CDR3 comprises 15 residues. Germline loops: CDR1 DFQATT, CDR2 SNEGSKA (reference sequence).

At least ten counts were recorded for this clonotype. CDR3 loop: CASSPGQGKTFF. CDR3 nucleotide sequence: TGTGCCAGCAGCCCAGGGCAGGGGAAGACTTTCTTT. The chain has TRBV12-3 or TRBV12-4 and TRBJ1-1, with D possibly being TRBD1 (6 bases). The CDR3 runs to 12 residues. Trimming cost V 6 bases and J 12 bases, with 17 bases left between them.

This clonotype was counted only a few times. The CDR3 spells CASSFRGDDTQYF. The CDR3 bases are TGTGCCAGCAGCTTTCGGGGGGACGATACGCAGTATTTT. The chain links TRBV5-5 to TRBJ2-3, with 7 bases fitting TRBD2. Losses at the gene ends were 2 bases for V and 6 bases for J; bases not matched to a gene: 3. Germline V gene data show CDR1 as SGHKS and CDR2 as YYEKEE (reference sequence). The CDR3 covers 13 residues. The variable domain in full, completed from reference TRBV5-5 and TRBJ2-3, reads DAGVTQSPTHLIKTRGQQVTLRCSPISGHKSVSWYQQVLGQGPQFIFQYYEKEERGRGNFPDRFSARQFPNYSSELNVNALLLGDSALYLCASSFRGDDTQYFGPGTRLTVL.

The chain combines TRBV10-2 with TRBJ2-1, with 7 bases aligning to TRBD2. Trimming removed 10 bases from V and 0 bases from J; junction bases left unmatched: 6. The CDR3 extends over 14 amino acids. Germline CDR1 and CDR2: WSHSY and SAAADI. The CDR3 coding sequence is TGCGCCACCATGAAGCGGGGCTCCTACAATGAGCAGTTCTTC. This translates into CATMKRGSYNEQFF.

This clonotype was seen only a few times. The V and J genes are TRBV7-9 and TRBJ2-2, with D perhaps matching TRBD2 (6 bases). V was pared by 0 bases and J by 4 bases, with 12 bases between. The CDR3 length is 16 residues. CDR1 and CDR2 from the germline V gene are SEHNR and FQNEAQ (reference sequence). DNA of the CDR3: TGTGCCAGCAGCTTAGCGAGGGAGGACCGCACCGGGGAGCTGTTTTTT. Amino acid sequence: CASSLAREDRTGELFF.

This chain connects TRBV5-1 to TRBJ2-3; D possibly corresponds to TRBD1 (6 bases). The V gene lost 5 bases and the J gene lost 6 bases, with 13 bases spanning the gap. The germline V gene has CDR1 SGHRS and CDR2 YFSETQ. The CDR3 has 13 residues. As DNA, the CDR3 is TGCGCCAGCAGATACAACAGGGAGGATACGCAGTATTTT. Translated, it gives CASRYNREDTQYF.

This clonotype has just one count. V and J are TRBV25-1 and TRBJ2-5; D is undetermined. The CDR3 runs to 13 residues. Germline V gene data show CDR1 as MGHDK and CDR2 as SYGVNS. V was trimmed by 1 base and J by 1 base, leaving 4 bases between them. The CDR3 nucleotides read TGTGCCAGCAGTGAATGGGGCCAAGAGACCCAGTACTTC. Protein: CASSEWGQETQYF.

Only a few counts were recorded for this clonotype. The J gene is TRBJ2-5, the V gene TRBV20-1, with D possibly being TRBD1 (6 bases). This CDR3 spans 13 amino acids. Germline V gene data show CDR1 as DFQATT and CDR2 as SNEGSKA (reference sequence). The V end was cut by 6 bases, the J end by 2 bases, with 13 bases between. The CDR3 reads CSAWQGIQETQYF. The CDR3 DNA follows: TGCAGTGCATGGCAGGGGATACAAGAGACCCAGTACTTC.

This clonotype was observed many times. The chain is built from TRBV12-3 or TRBV12-4 and TRBJ2-1, with TRBD1 matching over 12 bases. This CDR3 comprises 16 residues. J gave up 3 bases and V 5 bases, and 5 bases lay outside the gene matches. This CDR3 is CASSRDRGLYYNEQFF. CDR3 in DNA: TGTGCCAGCAGTCGGGACAGGGGGCTCTACTACAATGAGCAGTTCTTC.

This clonotype was counted between two and nine times. This chain joins TRBV11-3 and TRBJ2-1; D gene ambiguous. The V end lost 5 bases, the J end lost 0 bases, and 11 bases lay between the germline ends. This CDR3 is 15 amino acids long. The germline CDR1 and CDR2 sequences are SGHNT and YENEEA. CDR3 in amino acids: CASSVTKNSYNEQFF. The CDR3 coding sequence is TGTGCCAGCAGCGTAACTAAGAACTCCTACAATGAGCAGTTCTTC.

The J gene is TRBJ2-2, the V gene TRBV4-3; no firm D call. The V gene lost 0 bases and the J gene lost 4 bases, with 12 bases spanning the gap. The length of the CDR3 is 16 residues. Germline V lookup: CDR1 LGHNA, CDR2 YSLEER. The CDR3 region is CASSQDQYRITGELFF. Here the CDR3 DNA reads TGCGCCAGCAGCCAAGATCAATACAGAATCACCGGGGAGCTGTTTTTT.